These 28 T cell receptor beta chains were all obtained from the same sample, sequenced in a study of shared clonotypes between healthy human individuals. Sequencing used immunoSEQ multiplex PCR; TCRdb keeps in-frame clones, though not all of them. Here the sample spans some 500,000 clones, around 96% being singletons. Sequences were obtained from naive CD4+ T cells sorted from blood. Stated subset: CD45RA+ positively selected. These receptors all come from a woman in her 30s in good health.

V gene TRBV6-6 combines with J gene TRBJ2-6; TRBD2 aligns across 7 bases. V dropped 5 bases and J dropped 3; count of bases not matched to a gene: 4. The CDR3 has 15 residues. Germline CDR1 and CDR2: MNHNY and SVGAGI (reference sequence). CDR3 sequence: CASSAAGVGANVLTF. CDR3 DNA: TGTGCCAGCAGTGCTGCGGGGGTTGGGGCCAACGTCCTGACTTTC.

The V gene is TRBV5-4, the J gene TRBJ1-1, with D possibly TRBD1 on 5 matching bases. CDR3 length: 14 amino acids. V lost 4 bases and J 0 bases, leaving 10 bases between the germline ends. From germline, CDR1 is SGHNT and CDR2 YYREEE (reference sequence). This CDR3 is CASSLGDMNTEAFF. The CDR3 region has the DNA TGTGCCAGCAGCCTAGGGGATATGAACACTGAAGCTTTCTTT.

The J gene is TRBJ2-7, the V gene TRBV5-1; 7 positions match TRBD1. The CDR3 is made up of 13 amino acids. V lost 3 bases to trimming and J lost 5 bases; unmatched junction nucleotides: 5. Germline values: CDR1 SGHRS, CDR2 YFSETQ. The CDR3 sequence is CASSSTGSHEQYF. In nucleotides, the CDR3 is TGCGCCAGCAGCTCGACAGGGAGCCACGAGCAGTACTTC.

This clone has a single count. The chain links TRBV9 to TRBJ2-2; 11 positions match TRBD2. From germline, CDR1 is SGDLS and CDR2 YYNGEE. The CDR3 has 17 residues. J gave up 5 bases and V 3 bases, and 9 bases lay outside the gene matches. CDR3 protein: CASSAGTSGEGTGELFF. CDR3 coding DNA: TGTGCCAGCAGCGCAGGGACTAGCGGAGAAGGGACCGGGGAGCTGTTTTTT.

This clone was found once. The rearrangement joins TRBV2 to TRBJ1-5, with D possibly TRBD1 on 5 matching bases. Germline CDR1 is SNHLY and CDR2 is FYNNEI. Deletions cut 6 bases from V and 1 base from J, with 16 bases between. This CDR3 has 16 residues. The CDR3 DNA reads as TGTGCCAGCAGGTCAGTTCGGGGGGGAAGCAATCAGCCCCAGCATTTT. Its protein product is CASRSVRGGSNQPQHF.

This clone was counted a single time. The chain combines TRBV5-4 with TRBJ2-2; 8 nucleotides agree with TRBD1. The germline CDR1 and CDR2 sequences are SGHNT and YYREEE (reference sequence). This CDR3 is 16 amino acids long. The V gene end was trimmed by 5 bases and the J gene end by 6 bases; junction bases not matched to a gene: 12. In DNA, the CDR3 is TGTGCCAGCAGTTCGGCAGGGGGCACTATTGCCGGGGAGCTGTTTTTT. Its protein product is CASSSAGGTIAGELFF.

This sequence joins TRBV7-8 and TRBJ2-5; 9 bases align to TRBD2. Germline CDR1 is SGHVS and CDR2 is FQNEAQ. J gave up 7 bases and V 1 base, and 10 bases lay outside the gene matches. The CDR3 runs to 16 residues. Here the CDR3 reads CASSLVAGGPSGTQYF. Written as DNA, the CDR3 is TGTGCCAGCAGCTTAGTGGCGGGAGGGCCGAGCGGGACCCAGTACTTC.

The V call is TRBV28, the J call TRBJ1-1; perhaps TRBD1 as D (5 bases). The CDR3 is 16 residues long. Germline assignment: CDR1 MDHEN and CDR2 SYDVKM. Trimming stripped 7 bases from V and 0 bases from J, with 18 bases between. The CDR3 spells CASKLRGAAMNTEAFF. Written as DNA, the CDR3 is TGTGCCAGCAAACTAAGGGGCGCAGCGATGAACACTGAAGCTTTCTTT.

The chain joins TRBV29-1 to TRBJ2-1; the match to TRBD2 covers 9 bases. The CDR3 consists of 14 residues. Germline-derived CDR1 and CDR2 are SQVTM and ANQGSEA. Unmatched junction bases numbered 3, after V lost 3 bases and J lost 3 bases. CDR3 sequence reads: CSVDGGRGYNEQFF. In DNA form, the CDR3 reads TGCAGCGTTGATGGCGGGAGGGGCTACAATGAGCAGTTCTTC.

The V gene is TRBV6-5, the J gene TRBJ1-1, with 7 bases identical to TRBD1. Germline values: CDR1 MNHEY, CDR2 SVGAGI. With V trimmed by 4 bases and J by 1 base, 3 bases remained unmatched. The CDR3 loop spans 14 amino acids. The CDR3 here is CASSFDRANTEAFF. In nucleotides, the CDR3 is TGTGCCAGCAGTTTCGACAGGGCGAACACTGAAGCTTTCTTT.

The rearrangement uses TRBV7-9 and TRBJ2-1; 8 nucleotides align to TRBD2. The CDR3 is 13 residues long. Germline V CDR1 and CDR2: SEHNR, FQNEAQ (reference sequence). Trimming removed 4 bases from V and 10 bases from J; junction bases left unmatched: 6. The CDR3 DNA reads TGTGCCAGCAGCTCGTCAGCGGGAGTAGAGCAGTTCTTC. The encoded protein is CASSSSAGVEQFF.

This chain joins TRBV7-8 and TRBJ2-7, with D maybe TRBD2 (6 bases). V was shortened by 0 bases and J by 1 base, with 16 bases between the two germline ends. The CDR3 has 17 residues. Germline CDR1 and CDR2: SGHVS and FQNEAQ. CDR3 region: CASSLAREGGISYEQYF. CDR3 DNA sequence: TGTGCCAGCAGCTTAGCGCGAGAAGGCGGGATTTCCTACGAGCAGTACTTC.

The rearrangement joins TRBV30 to TRBJ2-2; TRBD1 matches 8 bases. The germline V gene encodes CDR1 GTSNPN and CDR2 SVGIG (reference sequence). The CDR3 extends over 16 amino acids. Trimming at V came to 2 bases and at J to 3 bases, leaving 8 bases not matched to a gene. The DNA for the CDR3 is TGTGCCTGGAGTCGGACAGGGCGGATGGACACCGGGGAGCTGTTTTTT. Encoded protein: CAWSRTGRMDTGELFF.

The genes are TRBV11-2 and TRBJ1-3; D is unresolved. The CDR3 extends over 14 amino acids. CDR1 SGHAT and CDR2 FQNNGV come from the germline V gene. V was pared by 5 bases and J by 0 bases, with 8 bases between. CDR3 amino acids: CASSRTDSGNTIYF. The CDR3 bases are TGTGCCAGCAGCCGGACTGACTCTGGAAACACCATATATTTT.

The chain joins TRBV28 to TRBJ2-5; no clear D gene. The better agreement between TRBJ2-7 and the DNA end casts doubt on the J call. Germline values: CDR1 MDHEN, CDR2 SYDVKM. The CDR3 covers 13 residues. As DNA, the CDR3 is TGTGCCAGCAGTTTATCCAGTACCTACGAGCAGTACTTC. This translates into CASSLSSTYEQYF.

The chain carries TRBV7-2 and TRBJ1-2, with 7 nucleotides matching TRBD1. J was trimmed by 2 bases and V by 4 bases; bases with no gene match: 4. The V gene's germline CDR1 is SGHTA and CDR2 FQGNSA. The length of the CDR3 is 14 residues. CDR3 protein: CASSSGRGNYGYTF. CDR3 DNA sequence: TGTGCCAGCAGCTCTGGCAGGGGGAACTATGGCTACACCTTC.

This chain uses TRBV18 with TRBJ2-5; 8 bases line up with TRBD1. Per germline, CDR1 KGHSH and CDR2 LQKENI. The length of the CDR3 is 14 residues. The V gene end was trimmed by 1 base and the J gene end by 5 bases; junction bases not matched to a gene: 3. The CDR3 coding sequence is TGTGCCAGCTCACCACGGCAGGGGGCTGAGACCCAGTACTTC. Protein: CASSPRQGAETQYF.

The chain uses TRBV28 and TRBJ2-5, with 9 bases that match TRBD1. The CDR3 has 15 amino acids. Germline V gives CDR1 MDHEN, CDR2 SYDVKM. The V and J ends lost 4 bases and 3 bases, in that order; junction bases with no gene match: 6. The CDR3 here is CASSSPTGGKETQYF. DNA for the CDR3: TGTGCCAGCAGTTCCCCTACAGGGGGCAAAGAGACCCAGTACTTC.

This chain connects TRBV7-9 to TRBJ2-7; 9 bases are shared with TRBD2. Germline V CDR1 and CDR2: SEHNR, FQNEAQ (reference sequence). After removal of 3 bases from V and 5 bases from J, the junction contained 5 bases not matched to a gene. The CDR3 totals 14 residues. CDR3 sequence reads: CASSFSGSNNEQYF. As DNA, the CDR3 is TGTGCCAGCAGCTTTAGCGGGAGTAACAACGAGCAGTACTTC.

The CDR3 loop is CAWARGTGNQPQHF. The DNA of the CDR3 is TGTGCCTGGGCCCGGGGGACAGGCAATCAGCCCCAGCATTTT. J is TRBJ1-5 and V is TRBV30; 7 bases align to TRBD1. Trimming cost V 5 bases and J 2 bases; bases outside gene matches: 6. CDR1 is GTSNPN and CDR2 is SVGIG in the germline V gene (reference sequence). CDR3 length: 14 residues.

This clone was detected once. This chain links TRBV9 with TRBJ2-7; 8 bases are shared with TRBD2. Trimming removed 0 bases from V and 3 bases from J; junction bases left unmatched: 8. The V gene's germline CDR1 is SGDLS and CDR2 YYNGEE. There are 16 residues in the CDR3. Here the CDR3 reads CASSVGPRREDYEQYF. CDR3 bases: TGTGCCAGCAGCGTAGGGCCGAGGCGGGAGGACTACGAGCAGTACTTC. The complete variable domain, with remaining parts taken from reference TRBV9 and TRBJ2-7, reads DSGVTQTPKHLITATGQRVTLRCSPRSGDLSVYWYQQSLDQGLQFLIQYYNGEERAKGNILERFSAQQFPDLHSELNLSSLELGDSALYFCASSVGPRREDYEQYFGPGTRLTVT.

The genes are TRBV11-2 and TRBJ2-1; tentatively, D is TRBD2 (6 bases). Trimming stripped 1 base from V and 3 bases from J, with 10 bases between. The CDR3 has 15 amino acids. Germline-derived CDR1 and CDR2 are SGHAT and FQNNGV. CDR3 region: CASSLVRDFYNEQFF. Here the CDR3 DNA reads TGTGCCAGCAGCTTAGTCCGGGACTTCTACAATGAGCAGTTCTTC. The full variable domain, its missing parts supplied by reference TRBV11-2 and TRBJ2-1, is EAGVAQSPRYKIIEKRQSVAFWCNPISGHATLYWYQQILGQGPKLLIQFQNNGVVDDSQLPKDRFSAERLKGVDSTLKIQPAKLEDSAVYLCASSLVRDFYNEQFFGPGTRLTVL.

This clone has a single count. The chain is built from TRBV7-3 and TRBJ2-7, with D possibly being TRBD1 or TRBD2 (5 bases each). V shed 8 bases and J shed 1 base, with 12 bases lying between them. This CDR3 contains 13 residues. Germline CDR1 is SGHTA and CDR2 is FQGTGA. CDR3 in amino acids: CASSRDGSYEQYF. Written as DNA, the CDR3 is TGTGCCAGCTCCCGGGACGGATCCTACGAGCAGTACTTC.

V usage is TRBV7-9 and J usage is TRBJ1-5; D remains unclear. Germline V gives CDR1 SEHNR, CDR2 FQNEAQ (reference sequence). Trimming removed 5 bases at V and 0 bases at J, with 5 bases between. The CDR3 runs to 13 residues. The DNA for the CDR3 is TGTGCCAGCAGCCGTAATAGCAATCAGCCCCAGCATTTT. Its protein is CASSRNSNQPQHF.

J is TRBJ1-5 and V is TRBV28; D unclear. CDR3 length equals 15 residues. Germline V CDR1 and CDR2: MDHEN, SYDVKM. Deletions cut 4 bases from V and 4 bases from J, with 14 bases between. CDR3 sequence reads: CASSSGVGMNQPQHF. The CDR3 DNA sequence: TGTGCCAGCAGTTCCGGTGTAGGGATGAATCAGCCCCAGCATTTT. The full variable domain, completed using reference TRBV28 and TRBJ1-5, is DVKVTQSSRYLVKRTGEKVFLECVQDMDHENMFWYRQDPGLGLRLIYFSYDVKMKEKGDIPEGYSVSREKKERFSLILESASTNQTSMYLCASSSGVGMNQPQHFGDGTRLSIL.

The J gene is TRBJ2-5, the V gene TRBV9; 8 bases agree with TRBD1. CDR3 length equals 15 residues. V was clipped by 1 base and J by 3 bases; unmatched bases: 5. Germline-derived CDR1 and CDR2 are SGDLS and YYNGEE. In DNA, the CDR3 is TGTGCCAGCAGCGTAACGGACAGGGTCAAAGAGACCCAGTACTTC. It is translated as CASSVTDRVKETQYF.

This rearrangement joins TRBV6-6 to TRBJ2-2; maybe TRBD1 (7 bases). The CDR3 runs 16 residues. Germline loops: CDR1 MNHNY, CDR2 SVGAGI (reference sequence). The V end lost 6 bases, the J end lost 3 bases, and 17 bases lay between the germline ends. Written as DNA, the CDR3 is TGTGCCAGCAGGACCACGACAGGGAGGTACACCGGGGAGCTGTTTTTT. It translates to CASRTTTGRYTGELFF.

The chain carries TRBV27 and TRBJ1-1; D ambiguous. The CDR3 runs 14 residues. V dropped 3 bases and J dropped 8 bases, with 16 bases sitting between them. The germline V gene has CDR1 MNHEY and CDR2 SMNVEV (reference sequence). CDR3 bases: TGTGCCAGCAGTTTTTCGACCTCACCCAGGGAAGCTTTCTTT. Protein sequence: CASSFSTSPREAFF.